This paragraph reports one T cell receptor beta chain. The data stem from a study of blood T cell repertoires in COVID-19. On the study more broadly: Spain, Italy and the United States supplied samples that represented acute and convalescent COVID-19. From T cells, B-cell-depleted T cells, or PBMCs came the material, which was cDNA or gDNA.

Germline-derived CDR1 and CDR2 are SGHRS and YFSETQ. V shed 4 bases, J shed 0 bases, and the junction held 10 bases outside the gene matches. The CDR3 has 17 amino acids. Per the original data handling: Reference gene primer amplification yielded estimated nucleated cell counts. Assay used: immunoSEQ multiplex PCR; TCRdb lists only in-frame clones, some missing. The V and J calls and clone size are taken from that table; D and trimming were inferred from the DNA. The sample includes approximately 97,000 clones, roughly nine tenths seen only once; the top ten take 1.5% to 2%. The origin of this receptor is a man in his sixties with acute or convalescent COVID-19. The source material was peripheral blood. V gene TRBV5-1 combines with J gene TRBJ1-1; 9 bases fit TRBD1. CDR3 bases: TGCGCCAGCAGCCCGTTATGGGACAGGGTTATGAACACTGAAGCTTTCTTT. This gives the protein CASSPLWDRVMNTEAFF.